This TCR beta chain was obtained from a study of T cells in Graves' hyperthyroidism and ophthalmopathy. Whole-study findings and limits: Most clonotypes expanded in the thyroid (above 0.001) were also present in blood. The model foresaw ophthalmopathy a median roughly 6 months prior to onset. A model of 13 V-J features distinguished ophthalmopathy from stable hyperthyroidism.

Points on this clonotype: What it recognizes is unknown.

Amplified regions were TCR beta CDR3 sequences from RNA transcripts. First-round RT-PCR with HTBI primers amplified the TCR CDR3 region. Via MiXCR, TCRdb re-called the multiplex PCR reads, giving one row per CDR3 protein. The sample includes under 700,000 distinct CDR3 sequences, around 45% of them seen just once. The V end lost 2 bases, the J end lost 6 bases, and 16 bases lay between the germline ends. The CDR3 has 15 residues. Germline CDR1 DFQATT, CDR2 SNEGSKA (reference sequence). Stable Graves' hyperthyroidism meant no ophthalmopathy progression within 18 months. The chain uses TRBV20-1 and TRBJ1-4, with D tentatively TRBD1 (6 bases). The sample consisted of peripheral blood or thyroid tissue (not recorded which). The receptor was derived from a woman aged 18-35 years with Graves' hyperthyroidism. This chain's CDR3 is CSARTGREDDEKLFF. Here the CDR3 DNA reads TGCAGTGCTAGAACAGGGCGGGAAGACGATGAAAAACTGTTTTTT.